One and the same sample provided the 20 T cell receptor beta chains below, sequenced in a study of T cells in Graves' hyperthyroidism and ophthalmopathy. Researchers took RNA transcripts and amplified the TCR beta CDR3 regions from them. First-round RT-PCR targeting the TCR CDR3 was performed with the HTBI primer set. TCRdb fed the multiplex PCR reads into MiXCR, producing one record per CDR3 protein. The sample includes 450,000 to 550,000 distinct CDR3 sequences, around a quarter of them seen just once. The sequencing sample was made of blood. The origin of the receptors is a woman aged 30 to 39 with Graves' ophthalmopathy.

The chain carries TRBV28 and TRBJ2-3; 8 nucleotides match TRBD2. Trimming cost V 5 bases and J 9 bases; bases outside gene matches: 13. The germline CDR1 and CDR2 sequences are MDHEN and SYDVKM. The CDR3 is 15 amino acids. The chain's CDR3 is CASSAPGSGRGTQYF. The CDR3 bases are TGTGCCAGCAGTGCCCCAGGAAGCGGGAGAGGGACGCAGTATTTT.

Many counts were recorded for this clonotype. The chain has TRBV10-2 and TRBJ1-1, with D maybe TRBD1 (6 bases). The germline V gene has CDR1 WSHSY and CDR2 SAAADI. Trimming cost V 7 bases and J 4 bases, with 10 bases left between them. The CDR3 is 12 amino acids. CDR3 sequence (DNA): TGCGCCAGCAACCAGGGGAGCACTGAAGCTTTCTTT. This encodes CASNQGSTEAFF.

This clonotype was counted at least ten times. The gene calls are TRBV12-3 or TRBV12-4 and TRBJ2-2, with 13 bases fitting TRBD2. The V gene end was trimmed by 6 bases and the J gene end by 5 bases; junction bases not matched to a gene: 9. The CDR3 consists of 17 residues. CDR3 loop: CASSLAGTSGATGELFF. In DNA, the CDR3 is TGTGCCAGCAGCCTCGCCGGGACTAGCGGGGCTACCGGGGAGCTGTTTTTT.

This clonotype came up many times. This sequence joins TRBV28 and TRBJ2-2; TRBD2 is a possible D gene (6 bases). Trimming took 6 bases from V and 0 from J, leaving 8 bases between them. CDR1 MDHEN and CDR2 SYDVKM come from the germline V gene. This CDR3 contains 14 residues. The CDR3 loop reads CASSGTSNTGELFF. The CDR3 DNA reads as TGTGCCAGCAGCGGGACTTCGAACACCGGGGAGCTGTTTTTT.

This clonotype was seen ten or more times. The chain couples TRBV30 to TRBJ1-2; D is undetermined. The CDR3 has 10 amino acids. Per germline, CDR1 GTSNPN and CDR2 SVGIG (reference sequence). V was clipped by 5 bases and J by 3 bases, with 4 bases between them. The CDR3 sequence: CAWGDYGYTF. CDR3 nucleotide sequence: TGTGCCTGGGGGGACTATGGCTACACCTTC.

To note about this clonotype: This may stem from a read error, because a much larger clone lies one nucleotide away. The chain employs TRBV10-3 and TRBJ2-7; TRBD1 matches at 7 bases. Trimming took 7 bases from V and 0 from J; bases not matched to a gene: 9. This CDR3 comprises 15 residues. Germline lookup yields CDR1 ENHRY and CDR2 SYGVKD. In DNA form, the CDR3 reads TGTGCCATCACTGGTATACAGGGGTACTCCTACGAGCAGTACTTC. This sequence encodes CAITGIQGYSYEQYF.

This clonotype was seen only a few times. This chain uses TRBV6-1 with TRBJ2-7; 10 positions agree with TRBD1. CDR3 length: 19 residues. Germline V gene sequence: CDR1 MNHNS, CDR2 SASEGT. V trimming: 0 bases; J trimming: 4 bases; junction bases outside the gene matches: 15. Here the CDR3 DNA reads TGTGCCAGCAGTGAAGCGCGACAGGGGGCGACTCATTTGACATACGAGCAGTACTTC. This translates into CASSEARQGATHLTYEQYF.

The chain recombines TRBV2 with TRBJ1-2; 8 bases match TRBD1. The CDR3 runs to 13 residues. The junction had 4 bases not matched to a gene; V was cut back by 6 bases and J by 4 bases. Germline CDR1 SNHLY, CDR2 FYNNEI. CDR3 protein: CASSGDRTYGYTF. The CDR3, as DNA: TGTGCCAGCAGCGGGGACAGGACCTATGGCTACACCTTC.

This clonotype has at least ten counts. CDR3 region: CSVAGTGGWEQYF. In DNA, the CDR3 is TGCAGCGTTGCCGGGACAGGGGGCTGGGAGCAGTACTTC. The genes are TRBV29-1 and TRBJ2-7, with 12 nucleotides matching TRBD1. The junction had 5 bases not matched to a gene; V was cut back by 4 bases and J by 7 bases. This CDR3 is built from 13 residues. In germline, CDR1 is SQVTM, CDR2 ANQGSEA.

This clonotype showed up just a few times. The chain recombines TRBV6-1 with TRBJ1-1; a weak D match, TRBD1 (6 bases). CDR1 is MNHNS and CDR2 is SASEGT in the germline V gene. V was trimmed by 5 bases and J by 4 bases, leaving 17 bases between them. The CDR3 extends over 15 amino acids. The DNA of the CDR3 is TGTGCCAGCAGTAGAGGGGGAAGGTTAGGCACTGAAGCTTTCTTT. It encodes CASSRGGRLGTEAFF.

The V and J genes are TRBV6-1 and TRBJ2-7; D not resolved. This CDR3 contains 16 residues. Per the germline V gene, CDR1 is MNHNS and CDR2 is SASEGT. Trimming took off 3 bases at V and 3 bases at J, with 18 bases between the two ends. This CDR3 reads CASSEAAPAQYYEQYF. The CDR3 coding sequence is TGTGCCAGCAGTGAGGCAGCCCCGGCGCAGTACTACGAGCAGTACTTC.

This clonotype was found a few times. V usage is TRBV7-9 and J usage is TRBJ2-5, with 13 bases fitting TRBD2. Trimming took 5 bases from V and 5 from J; bases not matched to a gene: 8. Germline V gene sequence: CDR1 SEHNR, CDR2 FQNEAQ (reference sequence). This CDR3 is 16 amino acids long. The CDR3 nucleotides read TGTGCCAGCAGCACAACTAGCGGGGGGGGCGTGGAGACCCAGTACTTC. It specifies CASSTTSGGGVETQYF. The complete variable domain, with remaining parts taken from reference TRBV7-9 and TRBJ2-5, reads DTGVSQNPRHKITKRGQNVTFRCDPISEHNRLYWYRQTLGQGPEFLTYFQNEAQLEKSRLLSDRFSAERPKGSFSTLEIQRTEQGDSAMYLCASSTTSGGGVETQYFGPGTRLLVL.

This clonotype appeared many times. The chain couples TRBV20-1 to TRBJ2-7; a weak D match, TRBD1 (6 bases). Germline assignment: CDR1 DFQATT and CDR2 SNEGSKA (reference sequence). The length of the CDR3 is 15 residues. Trimming cost V 3 bases and J 3 bases, with 18 bases left between them. CDR3 sequence reads: CSARVTGYVSYEQYF. The CDR3 bases are TGCAGTGCTAGGGTGACAGGATATGTCAGCTACGAGCAGTACTTC.

This clonotype was seen repeatedly, ten times or more. J is TRBJ2-7 and V is TRBV28; the D gene is possibly TRBD2 (6 bases). The CDR3 contains 14 residues. Between the trimmed V and J ends, which lost 7 bases and 2 bases, there was a span of 15 bases. The V gene's germline CDR1 is MDHEN and CDR2 SYDVKM. The CDR3 DNA sequence: TGTGCCAGCACCGTCGGGTCTAGCGCCTACGAGCAGTACTTC. This codes for CASTVGSSAYEQYF. The variable domain in full, with the rest retrieved from reference TRBV28 and TRBJ2-7, is DVKVTQSSRYLVKRTGEKVFLECVQDMDHENMFWYRQDPGLGLRLIYFSYDVKMKEKGDIPEGYSVSREKKERFSLILESASTNQTSMYLCASTVGSSAYEQYFGPGTRLTVT.

This clonotype was seen many times. V and J are TRBV7-8 and TRBJ1-5; no definite D call. The CDR3 has 14 amino acids. Per the germline V gene, CDR1 is SGHVS and CDR2 is FQNEAQ. V gave up 6 bases and J gave up 3 bases, with 12 bases separating them. CDR3 amino acids: CASSPGVFNQPQHF. CDR3 DNA sequence: TGTGCCAGCAGTCCTGGGGTCTTCAATCAGCCCCAGCATTTT.

CDR3 coding DNA: TGTGCCAGCAGCCAAAGGTGGCGAGGTAAGACTGAAGCTTTCTTT. It translates to CASSQRWRGKTEAFF. This chain joins TRBV3-1 and TRBJ1-1, with D uncertain. The CDR3 contains 15 residues. Germline CDR1 reads LGHDT; CDR2 reads YNNKEL (reference sequence). The V end was cut by 2 bases, the J end by 5 bases, with 15 bases between.

This clonotype was counted ten times or more. The V gene is TRBV12-3 or TRBV12-4, the J gene TRBJ2-2, with 9 bases fitting TRBD2. This CDR3 has 17 amino acids. The junction had 8 bases not matched to a gene; V was cut back by 1 base and J by 5 bases. The CDR3 region is CASSLVSTSGKTGELFF. CDR3 nucleotide sequence: TGTGCCAGCAGTTTAGTCTCGACTAGCGGAAAGACCGGGGAGCTGTTTTTT.

This clonotype was detected many times. V usage is TRBV27 and J usage is TRBJ1-5, with TRBD1 as a possible D gene (6 bases). V was pared by 6 bases and J by 9 bases, with 12 bases between. Germline V gives CDR1 MNHEY, CDR2 SMNVEV (reference sequence). This CDR3 region has 12 residues. This CDR3 is CASRGASGPQHF. For the CDR3, the DNA is TGTGCCAGCAGGGGGGCCTCAGGGCCCCAGCATTTT.

This chain uses TRBV15 with TRBJ1-5; D ambiguous. Germline CDR1 is LNHNV and CDR2 is YYDKDF (reference sequence). V lost 0 bases and J lost 6, with 12 bases in between. This CDR3 contains 15 residues. The CDR3 sequence is CATSRDRGDSQPQHF. As DNA, the CDR3 is TGTGCCACCAGCAGAGATCGCGGGGATAGTCAGCCCCAGCATTTT.

This clonotype was found many times. The chain employs TRBV7-8 and TRBJ2-5; unclear D gene. V was clipped by 7 bases and J by 1 base, with 13 bases between them. The CDR3 is 14 residues long. Germline loops: CDR1 SGHVS, CDR2 FQNEAQ. Here the CDR3 DNA reads TGTGCCAGCACCGACGTCGGCCTCCAAGAGACCCAGTACTTC. It encodes CASTDVGLQETQYF.